One sample yielded the 30 T cell receptor beta chains listed below, sequenced in a study of T cells in Graves' hyperthyroidism and ophthalmopathy. TCR beta CDR3 regions were amplified from RNA transcripts. A first-round RT-PCR of the TCR CDR3 used the HTBI primer set. One entry per CDR3 protein, called by TCRdb with MiXCR from the multiplex PCR reads. Counted here are roughly 560,000 distinct CDR3 sequences, roughly 15% occurring once; the ten biggest clones make up around 4%. Sequencing used blood. Receptor source: a middle-aged woman with Graves' ophthalmopathy.

There are a few counts of this clonotype. In DNA, the CDR3 is TGTGCCTGGAGTAGTAGCAGGGCCTACGAGCAGTACTTC. Translated, it gives CAWSSSRAYEQYF. The chain couples TRBV30 to TRBJ2-7, with a tentative D call TRBD1 (5 bases). The CDR3 is 13 amino acids. CDR1 GTSNPN and CDR2 SVGIG come from the germline V gene (reference sequence). Trimming left V 2 bases short and J 2 bases short, with 10 bases between.

The table lists this clonotype with many counts. The V and J genes are TRBV6-5 and TRBJ1-6; 8 nucleotides align to TRBD1. This CDR3 region has 18 residues. Germline V lookup: CDR1 MNHEY, CDR2 SVGAGI. The J segment lost 4 bases and the V segment lost 2 bases, leaving 10 bases of the junction unmatched. This CDR3 reads CASSYQGAWGSYNSPLHF. The CDR3 bases are TGTGCCAGCAGTTACCAGGGGGCTTGGGGGTCGTATAATTCACCCCTCCACTTT.

This clonotype was detected many times. The V gene is TRBV6-1, the J gene TRBJ1-5; D uncertain. The germline CDR1 and CDR2 sequences are MNHNS and SASEGT. The ends were cut back, 4 bases at V and 5 bases at J, with 9 bases in the middle. CDR3 length equals 13 residues. The CDR3 here is CASSASYDQPQHF. The CDR3 DNA sequence: TGTGCCAGCAGTGCATCTTACGATCAGCCCCAGCATTTT.

This clonotype was found once. V gene TRBV28 combines with J gene TRBJ2-7, with D possibly TRBD1 on 6 matching bases. In germline, CDR1 is MDHEN, CDR2 SYDVKM. CDR3 size: 12 residues. With 10 bases removed from V and 7 bases from J, the gap between germline ends came to 17 bases. Here the CDR3 DNA reads TGTGCCACAGAACAGGGTCTGGGGGAGCAGTACTTC. This translates into CATEQGLGEQYF.

This clonotype has a count of ten or more. The rearrangement joins TRBV27 to TRBJ2-5, with D possibly being TRBD2 (6 bases). The CDR3 is 14 amino acids. Germline assignment: CDR1 MNHEY and CDR2 SMNVEV (reference sequence). Trimming pared 3 bases from V and 0 bases from J, leaving 8 bases between. For the CDR3, the DNA is TGTGCCAGCAGTTTCTCGGGGGACCAAGAGACCCAGTACTTC. Translating gives CASSFSGDQETQYF.

This clonotype came up many times. This rearrangement joins TRBV20-1 to TRBJ1-2, with D unresolved. The CDR3 spans 12 residues. Trimming stripped 6 bases from V and 4 bases from J, with 12 bases between. Germline lookup yields CDR1 DFQATT and CDR2 SNEGSKA (reference sequence). DNA of the CDR3: TGCAGTGCCCAGAAGGTGGGCTATGGCTACACCTTC. Translated: CSAQKVGYGYTF.

This clonotype was recorded many times. V and J are TRBV5-1 and TRBJ1-1; D is undetermined. The CDR3 runs 13 residues. Germline CDR1 and CDR2: SGHRS and YFSETQ. V lost 0 bases, J lost 6 bases, and 9 bases lay in between. The CDR3 loop reads CASSLGFSAEAFF. As DNA, the CDR3 is TGCGCCAGCAGCTTGGGGTTTTCCGCTGAAGCTTTCTTT.

This clonotype was recorded many times. The chain carries TRBV10-3 and TRBJ2-7; 7 bases agree with TRBD2. Germline-derived CDR1 and CDR2 are ENHRY and SYGVKD. This CDR3 has 13 residues. Unmatched junction bases numbered 1, after V lost 4 bases and J lost 1 base. Written as DNA, the CDR3 is TGTGCCATCAGTGGGGGACTATCCTACGAGCAGTACTTC. Translating it yields CAISGGLSYEQYF.

This clonotype was seen repeatedly, ten times or more. The V gene is TRBV27, the J gene TRBJ2-7, with 9 bases fitting TRBD1. From germline, CDR1 is MNHEY and CDR2 SMNVEV (reference sequence). The CDR3 totals 15 residues. J gave up 4 bases and V 6 bases, and 10 bases lay outside the gene matches. This chain's CDR3 is CASRDLGQGGYEQYF. As DNA, the CDR3 is TGTGCCAGCAGAGACTTGGGACAGGGAGGTTACGAGCAGTACTTC.

The chain joins TRBV4-1 to TRBJ2-2, with TRBD2 matching over 7 bases. Germline CDR1 is MGHRA and CDR2 is YSYEKL. This CDR3 is 20 amino acids long. With 1 base clipped from V and 0 bases from J, the junction kept 14 bases outside the gene matches. Here the CDR3 DNA reads TGCGCCAGCAGCCAAGCCGGGGGGTCTAGCGGAACAACGAACACCGGGGAGCTGTTTTTT. This codes for CASSQAGGSSGTTNTGELFF.

This clonotype was observed a handful of times. This chain joins TRBV3-1 and TRBJ2-5; the D gene is possibly TRBD2 (5 bases). Per the germline V gene, CDR1 is LGHDT and CDR2 is YNNKEL (reference sequence). The CDR3 spans 15 residues. The V gene lost 1 base and the J gene lost 2 bases, with 11 bases spanning the gap. The CDR3 spells CASSQGPGLQETQYF. The CDR3, as DNA: TGTGCCAGCAGCCAAGGGCCTGGACTGCAAGAGACCCAGTACTTC.

This chain links TRBV20-1 with TRBJ2-2; tentatively, D is TRBD2 (6 bases). Trimming left V 3 bases short and J 6 bases short, with 11 bases between. The germline V gene has CDR1 DFQATT and CDR2 SNEGSKA (reference sequence). CDR3 length: 13 residues. The CDR3 is CSASGRSPGELFF. CDR3 in DNA: TGCAGTGCTAGCGGGAGAAGCCCCGGGGAGCTGTTTTTT.

This clonotype was counted ten times or more. The CDR3 DNA is TGTGCCAGCAGTCCGAGGGTCCCCCCTAACTATGGCTACACCTTC. Its protein is CASSPRVPPNYGYTF. This chain uses TRBV12-3 or TRBV12-4 with TRBJ1-2, with D unclear. CDR3 length: 15 residues. The V and J ends lost 5 bases and 0 bases respectively, with 13 bases between them.

The chain's CDR3 is CASRGLEEETQYF. CDR3 DNA: TGTGCCAGCAGAGGACTGGAAGAAGAGACCCAGTACTTC. The rearrangement joins TRBV6-2 or TRBV6-3 to TRBJ2-5; D is possibly TRBD2 (5 bases). CDR3 size: 13 residues. Trimming shortened V by 6 bases and J by 3 bases, and 11 bases separated the two germline ends. Looked up from germline, CDR1 is MNHEY and CDR2 is SVGEGT.

As for this clonotype: Germline and junction disagree at one end, which may indicate a read error. The chain joins TRBV30 to TRBJ1-1; D call uncertain. Germline V gives CDR1 GTSNPN, CDR2 SVGIG (reference sequence). This CDR3 is 11 amino acids long. In DNA form, the CDR3 reads TGTGCGTCCACAGCGAACGCTGAAGCTTTCTTT. As protein: CASTANAEAFF.

This clonotype showed up many times. The chain links TRBV27 to TRBJ2-5; maybe TRBD1 (5 bases). Germline CDR1 reads MNHEY; CDR2 reads SMNVEV (reference sequence). V lost 4 bases and J lost 7, with 16 bases in between. The length of the CDR3 is 14 residues. This chain's CDR3 is CASSWVAGRGTQYF. The CDR3 DNA follows: TGTGCCAGCAGTTGGGTCGCAGGGCGTGGGACCCAGTACTTC.

This clonotype was observed many times. The chain is built from TRBV12-5 and TRBJ2-7, with 13 nucleotides matching TRBD2. The CDR3 extends over 14 amino acids. With V trimmed by 5 bases and J by 6 bases, 4 bases remained unmatched. In germline, CDR1 is LGHNT, CDR2 FRNRAP. The CDR3: CASGPGTSGTEQYF. The DNA for the CDR3 is TGTGCTAGTGGTCCAGGGACTAGCGGGACCGAGCAGTACTTC.

This clonotype occurred many times. The chain uses TRBV28 and TRBJ1-3, with 7 bases identical to TRBD1. With V trimmed by 6 bases and J by 3 bases, 11 bases remained unmatched. In germline, CDR1 is MDHEN, CDR2 SYDVKM. The length of the CDR3 is 16 residues. This CDR3 is CASRFKGQPHGNTIYF. The DNA for the CDR3 is TGTGCCAGCAGATTTAAGGGACAGCCCCATGGAAACACCATATATTTT.

In its sample, this clonotype was seen many times. The chain couples TRBV20-1 to TRBJ1-1; no firm D call. The CDR3 runs 11 residues. Looked up from germline, CDR1 is DFQATT and CDR2 is SNEGSKA (reference sequence). V was pared by 6 bases and J by 5 bases, with 10 bases between. The CDR3 nucleotides read TGCAGTGCCCCTACGCGGACTGAAGCTTTCTTT. This gives the protein CSAPTRTEAFF.

This clonotype has ten or more counts. V is TRBV6-2 or TRBV6-3 and J is TRBJ1-1; D uncertain. Germline CDR1 MNHEY, CDR2 SVGEGT. Trimming pared 2 bases from V and 1 base from J, leaving 20 bases between. The CDR3 runs 18 residues. The CDR3 loop reads CASSYGWGSPIPNTEAFF. CDR3 coding DNA: TGTGCCAGCAGTTACGGGTGGGGATCCCCTATCCCGAACACTGAAGCTTTCTTT.

Worth noting for this clonotype: Given a much more abundant clone one base away, this may be a read error. The V and J genes are TRBV12-3 or TRBV12-4 and TRBJ2-7, with 7 bases lining up with TRBD2. V gave up 10 bases and J gave up 9 bases; unmatched junction bases: 15. This CDR3 region has 13 residues. The CDR3 loop reads CATRGGANLGQYF. The CDR3 DNA reads as TGTGCCACCCGCGGGGGAGCAAATTTAGGGCAGTACTTC.

At least ten counts were recorded for this clonotype. V is TRBV27 and J is TRBJ2-7, with unresolved D. The V gene's germline CDR1 is MNHEY and CDR2 SMNVEV (reference sequence). This CDR3 region has 13 residues. Trimming took 2 bases from V and 3 from J, leaving 8 bases between them. CDR3 loop: CASSLGPFYEQYF. The DNA for the CDR3 is TGTGCCAGCAGTTTAGGACCTTTCTACGAGCAGTACTTC.

The sample holds many counts of this clonotype. The rearrangement uses TRBV4-3 and TRBJ2-5, with 7 bases identical to TRBD1. CDR1 and CDR2 (germline): LGHNA, YSLEER. Trimming took 5 bases from V and 2 from J; bases not matched to a gene: 8. The CDR3 length is 15 residues. CDR3 sequence (DNA): TGCGCCAGCAGCTTACGGCAGGGGGTTCAAGAGACCCAGTACTTC. Translating gives CASSLRQGVQETQYF.

This clonotype has at least ten counts. CDR3 protein: CAWSQDLYGYTF. DNA for the CDR3: TGTGCCTGGAGCCAGGATCTCTATGGCTACACCTTC. The V call is TRBV30, the J call TRBJ1-2; D is uncertain. V lost 3 bases and J lost 4, with 9 bases in between. CDR3 length: 12 amino acids. Per germline, CDR1 GTSNPN and CDR2 SVGIG (reference sequence).

This clonotype has a handful of counts. The V call is TRBV9, the J call TRBJ1-6, with D tentatively TRBD1 (6 bases). Germline V gene lookup returns CDR1 SGDLS and CDR2 YYNGEE. The CDR3 loop spans 16 amino acids. The V end lost 4 bases, the J end lost 8 bases, and 19 bases lay between the germline ends. The CDR3 bases are TGTGCCAGCAGCTCCGGCAGGGGAAAGAAGGATTCACCCCTCCACTTT. It codes for CASSSGRGKKDSPLHF.

The table lists this clonotype with a few counts. The chain has TRBV19 and TRBJ2-7; D unresolved. This CDR3 has 15 amino acids. Germline V lookup: CDR1 LNHDA, CDR2 SQIVND (reference sequence). Trimming pared 0 bases from V and 2 bases from J, leaving 11 bases between. The CDR3 loop reads CASSIDDNRAYEQYF. Written as DNA, the CDR3 is TGTGCCAGTAGTATAGACGACAACAGAGCCTACGAGCAGTACTTC.

This clonotype was observed a handful of times. Given a much more abundant clone one base away, this may be a read error. The V and J genes are TRBV6-2 or TRBV6-3 and TRBJ1-5, with 9 bases that match TRBD1. CDR1 and CDR2 (germline): MNHEY, SVGEGT. The CDR3 length is 14 residues. The J segment lost 6 bases and the V segment lost 4 bases, leaving 4 bases of the junction unmatched. CDR3 sequence (DNA): TGTGCCAGCAGTTTCACAGGGGGCTTTCAGCCCCAGCATTTT. It encodes CASSFTGGFQPQHF.

This clonotype was seen more than once but under ten times. A much larger clonotype is one base distant, so this may be a read error. The chain links TRBV27 to TRBJ1-5; D not certain. This CDR3 region has 13 residues. V was pared by 7 bases and J by 7 bases, with 14 bases between. Per the germline V gene, CDR1 is MNHEY and CDR2 is SMNVEV (reference sequence). The CDR3 spells CASNPGWNQPQHF. As DNA, the CDR3 is TGTGCCAGCAATCCGGGTTGGAACCAGCCCCAGCATTTT.

The V gene is TRBV27, the J gene TRBJ1-6; D possibly corresponds to TRBD1 (5 bases). Trimming took 3 bases from V and 7 from J, leaving 13 bases between them. The length of the CDR3 is 15 residues. Germline V CDR1 and CDR2: MNHEY, SMNVEV (reference sequence). The CDR3 spells CASSFRGVGNSPLHF. The CDR3 region has the DNA TGTGCCAGCAGTTTCCGAGGGGTCGGGAATTCACCCCTCCACTTT.

This clonotype was found many times. This chain connects TRBV6-2 or TRBV6-3 to TRBJ2-7; D not resolved. Per germline, CDR1 MNHEY and CDR2 SVGEGT. Trimming cost V 3 bases and J 6 bases, with 15 bases left between them. The CDR3 contains 14 residues. The CDR3 sequence is CASSYGVEGAEQYF. DNA of the CDR3: TGTGCCAGCAGTTATGGGGTAGAAGGAGCCGAGCAGTACTTC.